One sample yielded the 18 T cell receptor beta chains listed below, sequenced in a study of T cells in Graves' hyperthyroidism and ophthalmopathy. RNA transcripts provided the source from which TCR beta CDR3 regions were amplified. The HTBI primer set served for first-round RT-PCR of the TCR CDR3. TCRdb reprocessed the multiplex PCR reads via MiXCR and lists one record per CDR3 protein. The sample includes approximately 620,000 distinct CDR3 sequences, 16% seen only once; the top ten take 2.5% to 4%. Sample: blood. The source is a woman aged 40 to 50 with Graves' ophthalmopathy.

About this clonotype itself: Just one base apart from a much larger clone, this may be a read error. The V and J genes are TRBV6-2 or TRBV6-3 and TRBJ2-7; D is possibly TRBD1 or TRBD2 (5 bases each). The ends were cut back, 5 bases at V and 2 bases at J, with 10 bases in the middle. This CDR3 is built from 13 residues. Looked up from germline, CDR1 is MNHEY and CDR2 is SVGEGT. CDR3 DNA: TGTGCCAGCAGTCGGGGCTCTACCTACGAGCAGTACTTC. This gives the protein CASSRGSTYEQYF.

The chain couples TRBV6-1 to TRBJ1-6; the match to TRBD1 covers 7 bases. Germline CDR1 MNHNS, CDR2 SASEGT. Trimming cost V 8 bases and J 16 bases; bases outside gene matches: 11. The CDR3 contains 12 residues. In DNA form, the CDR3 reads TGTGCCAGCTCGGGGGACAGCCCCAAACTCCACTTT. Its protein is CASSGDSPKLHF.

This clonotype was detected ten times or more. J is TRBJ2-3 and V is TRBV20-1; 10 bases are shared with TRBD2. CDR1 and CDR2 from the germline V gene are DFQATT and SNEGSKA (reference sequence). Germline trimming cut 3 bases from V and 2 bases from J; bases unmatched to any gene: 5. The CDR3 covers 15 residues. CDR3 DNA sequence: TGCAGTGCTAGTCCTAGCGGGGGAAACACAGATACGCAGTATTTT. Residues: CSASPSGGNTDTQYF.

The chain has TRBV2 and TRBJ2-1, with a weak D call TRBD1 (7 bases). Germline V gene data show CDR1 as SNHLY and CDR2 as FYNNEI. V was clipped by 9 bases and J by 5 bases, with 17 bases between them. The CDR3 contains 14 residues. This CDR3 reads CARSGGTSDNEQFF. The CDR3 nucleotides read TGTGCCAGATCAGGGGGGACGAGCGACAATGAGCAGTTCTTC.

This chain connects TRBV20-1 to TRBJ2-1, with D tentatively TRBD1 (5 bases). This CDR3 has 16 amino acids. Looked up from germline, CDR1 is DFQATT and CDR2 is SNEGSKA (reference sequence). V lost 5 bases, J lost 0 bases, and 17 bases lay in between. CDR3 DNA: TGCAGTGCTCACAGGTTCCCTTCGAGCTCCTACAATGAGCAGTTCTTC. This sequence encodes CSAHRFPSSSYNEQFF.

This clonotype was observed many times. This chain connects TRBV28 to TRBJ2-7, with 9 bases aligning to TRBD2. The V and J ends lost 5 bases and 2 bases, in that order; junction bases with no gene match: 7. Looked up from germline, CDR1 is MDHEN and CDR2 is SYDVKM. This CDR3 has 15 residues. CDR3 region: CASSPGLALTYEQYF. The CDR3 DNA sequence: TGTGCCAGCAGTCCCGGACTAGCGTTGACCTACGAGCAGTACTTC.

This clonotype came up a few times. The chain combines TRBV20-1 with TRBJ1-2, with D maybe TRBD1 (6 bases). The germline V gene has CDR1 DFQATT and CDR2 SNEGSKA (reference sequence). This CDR3 is built from 13 residues. The CDR3 protein is CGSDDRPYYGYTF. The CDR3 DNA sequence: TGCGGAAGCGACGACAGGCCTTACTATGGCTACACCTTC.

This clonotype was picked up many times. This chain uses TRBV3-1 with TRBJ2-1; possible D gene TRBD2, 6 bases. Trimming took off 4 bases at V and 9 bases at J, with 10 bases between the two ends. CDR3 length equals 12 residues. The germline V gene has CDR1 LGHDT and CDR2 YNNKEL (reference sequence). CDR3 in amino acids: CASSPRGTEQFF. DNA of the CDR3: TGTGCCAGCAGCCCCCGGGGGACTGAGCAGTTCTTC.

This clonotype has a handful of counts. This chain links TRBV10-3 with TRBJ2-2; 8 nucleotides match TRBD2. V was pared by 7 bases and J by 1 base, with 8 bases of the junction left unmatched. CDR1 and CDR2 (germline): ENHRY, SYGVKD. CDR3 length equals 16 residues. DNA of the CDR3: TGTGCCATCAAACGGGGGCTAGCGGGGAACACCGGGGAGCTGTTTTTT. This codes for CAIKRGLAGNTGELFF.

The chain couples TRBV6-1 to TRBJ1-1, with TRBD1 matching 7 bases. CDR3 size: 15 residues. Germline V CDR1 and CDR2: MNHNS, SASEGT. V shed 3 bases, J shed 5 bases, and the junction held 9 bases outside the gene matches. CDR3 amino acids: CASSDRYRGRTEAFF. CDR3 DNA sequence: TGTGCCAGCAGTGACCGGTACAGGGGAAGGACTGAAGCTTTCTTT.

Many counts were recorded for this clonotype. V is TRBV4-1 and J is TRBJ2-3; the match to TRBD2 covers 8 bases. The CDR3 length is 16 residues. CDR1 and CDR2 (germline): MGHRA, YSYEKL. V was pared by 4 bases and J by 0 bases, with 6 bases of the junction left unmatched. This CDR3 is CASSRILAASTDTQYF. The CDR3 nucleotides read TGCGCCAGCAGCCGGATACTAGCGGCTAGCACAGATACGCAGTATTTT.

There are many counts of this clonotype. CDR3 region: CASSVGGMPPLHF. The CDR3, as DNA: TGCGCCAGCAGTGTGGGGGGTATGCCACCCCTCCACTTT. The gene calls are TRBV10-2 and TRBJ1-6, with a possible D match to TRBD1 (5 bases). The CDR3 has 13 amino acids. Trimming cost V 4 bases and J 11 bases, with 12 bases left between them. Germline V lookup: CDR1 WSHSY, CDR2 SAAADI.

This clonotype was seen many times. The rearrangement uses TRBV28 and TRBJ1-5, with D perhaps TRBD1 (6 bases). This CDR3 comprises 15 residues. Germline V lookup: CDR1 MDHEN, CDR2 SYDVKM. Between the trimmed V and J ends, which lost 4 bases and 7 bases, there was a span of 17 bases. For the CDR3, the DNA is TGTGCCAGCAGTTCCCCGGACAGTCGTCGGCAGCCCCAGCATTTT. It encodes CASSSPDSRRQPQHF.

This clonotype occurred many times. This chain connects TRBV5-1 to TRBJ2-3, with 7 bases lining up with TRBD1. This CDR3 contains 16 residues. V lost 3 bases, J lost 3 bases, and 10 bases stayed unmatched. Germline V lookup: CDR1 SGHRS, CDR2 YFSETQ. For the CDR3, the DNA is TGCGCCAGCAGCTCCACCGGGACAGCCAAAACAGATACGCAGTATTTT. It encodes CASSSTGTAKTDTQYF.

This clonotype was observed at least ten times. DNA for the CDR3: TGTGCCAGCAGCGTAGCCCCAGGGGAGGGCTATGGCTACACCTTC. Translation: CASSVAPGEGYGYTF. The chain employs TRBV9 and TRBJ1-2, with D perhaps matching TRBD1 (6 bases). Germline V gene sequence: CDR1 SGDLS, CDR2 YYNGEE. The ends were cut back, 0 bases at V and 4 bases at J, with 13 bases in the middle. The CDR3 length is 15 residues. The full variable domain, its missing parts supplied by reference TRBV9 and TRBJ1-2, is DSGVTQTPKHLITATGQRVTLRCSPRSGDLSVYWYQQSLDQGLQFLIQYYNGEERAKGNILERFSAQQFPDLHSELNLSSLELGDSALYFCASSVAPGEGYGYTFGSGTRLTVV.

The chain carries TRBV6-1 and TRBJ2-1; a possible D gene is TRBD2 (7 bases). The CDR3 is 14 amino acids. Trimming removed 5 bases at V and 2 bases at J, with 10 bases between. CDR1 and CDR2 from the germline V gene are MNHNS and SASEGT. The CDR3 sequence is CASSQGGAYNEQFF. The CDR3 bases are TGTGCCAGCAGTCAAGGGGGGGCCTACAATGAGCAGTTCTTC.

At least ten counts were recorded for this clonotype. The chain has TRBV5-1 and TRBJ2-7; no clear D gene. Germline CDR1 and CDR2: SGHRS and YFSETQ. V was trimmed by 3 bases and J by 9 bases, leaving 16 bases between them. The CDR3 loop spans 13 amino acids. Written as DNA, the CDR3 is TGCGCCAGCAGCTCCCTGGATCGGAACGGGCAGTACTTC. It codes for CASSSLDRNGQYF.

The rearrangement uses TRBV12-3 or TRBV12-4 and TRBJ2-3; 7 bases align to TRBD2. V lost 3 bases to trimming and J lost 5 bases; unmatched junction nucleotides: 8. This CDR3 has 15 residues. CDR3 sequence (DNA): TGTGCCAGCAGTTTGCTTAGCGGGCGAGGAGATACGCAGTATTTT. As protein: CASSLLSGRGDTQYF.